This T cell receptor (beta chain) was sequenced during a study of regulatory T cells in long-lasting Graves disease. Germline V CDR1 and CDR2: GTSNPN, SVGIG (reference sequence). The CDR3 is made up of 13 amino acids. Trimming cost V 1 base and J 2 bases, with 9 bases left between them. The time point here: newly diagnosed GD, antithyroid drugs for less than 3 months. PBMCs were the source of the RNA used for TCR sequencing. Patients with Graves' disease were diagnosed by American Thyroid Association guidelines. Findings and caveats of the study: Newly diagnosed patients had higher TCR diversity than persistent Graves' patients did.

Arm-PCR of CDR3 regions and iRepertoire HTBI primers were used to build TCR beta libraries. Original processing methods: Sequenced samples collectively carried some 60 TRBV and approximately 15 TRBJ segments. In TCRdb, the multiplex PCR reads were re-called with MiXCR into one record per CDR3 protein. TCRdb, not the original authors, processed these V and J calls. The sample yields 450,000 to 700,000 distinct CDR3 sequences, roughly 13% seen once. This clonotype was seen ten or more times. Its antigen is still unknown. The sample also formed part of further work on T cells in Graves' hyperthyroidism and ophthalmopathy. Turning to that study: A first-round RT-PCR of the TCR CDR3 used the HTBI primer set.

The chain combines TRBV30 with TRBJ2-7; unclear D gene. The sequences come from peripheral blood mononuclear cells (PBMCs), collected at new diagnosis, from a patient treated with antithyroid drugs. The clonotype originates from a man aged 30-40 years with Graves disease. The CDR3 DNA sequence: TGTGCCTGGAGTGGCAGGCCGCCCTACGAGCAGTACTTC. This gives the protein CAWSGRPPYEQYF.